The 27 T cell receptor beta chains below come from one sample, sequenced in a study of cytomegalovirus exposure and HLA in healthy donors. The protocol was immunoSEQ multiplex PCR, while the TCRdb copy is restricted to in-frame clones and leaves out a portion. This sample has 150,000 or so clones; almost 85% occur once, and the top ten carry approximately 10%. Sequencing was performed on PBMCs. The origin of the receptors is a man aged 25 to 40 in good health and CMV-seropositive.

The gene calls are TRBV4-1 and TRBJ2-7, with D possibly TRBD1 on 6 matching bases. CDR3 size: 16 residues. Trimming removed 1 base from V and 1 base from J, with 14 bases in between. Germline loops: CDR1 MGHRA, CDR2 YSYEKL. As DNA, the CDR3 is TGCGCCAGCAGCCAAGCAGAGGGACAAATTTCCTACGAGCAGTACTTC. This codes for CASSQAEGQISYEQYF.

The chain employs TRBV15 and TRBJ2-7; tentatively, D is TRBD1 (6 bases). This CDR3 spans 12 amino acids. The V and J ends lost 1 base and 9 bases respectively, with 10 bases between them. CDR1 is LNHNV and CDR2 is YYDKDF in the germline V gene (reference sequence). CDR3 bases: TGTGCCACCAGCAGAGCCGGGACACGGCAGTACTTC. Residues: CATSRAGTRQYF.

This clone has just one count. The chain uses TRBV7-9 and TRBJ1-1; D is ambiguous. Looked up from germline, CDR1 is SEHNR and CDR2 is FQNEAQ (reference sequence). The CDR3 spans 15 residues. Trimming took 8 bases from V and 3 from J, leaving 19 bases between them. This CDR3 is CASLARGIRDTEAFF. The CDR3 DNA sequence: TGTGCCAGCCTTGCGCGCGGGATACGGGACACTGAAGCTTTCTTT.

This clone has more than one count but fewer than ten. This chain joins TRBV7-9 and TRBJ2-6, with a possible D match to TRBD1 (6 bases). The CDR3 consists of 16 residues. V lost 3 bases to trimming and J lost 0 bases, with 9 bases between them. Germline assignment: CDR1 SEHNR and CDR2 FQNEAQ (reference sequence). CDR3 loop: CASSFARGSGANVLTF. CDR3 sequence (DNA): TGTGCCAGCAGCTTTGCCAGGGGCTCTGGGGCCAACGTCCTGACTTTC.

The CDR3, as DNA: TGTGCCAGCAGTCCTCTTGGAAGGCTAGCGGCGAACACCGGGGAGCTGTTTTTT. Its translation: CASSPLGRLAANTGELFF. The chain is built from TRBV28 and TRBJ2-2; 7 bases line up with TRBD2. V lost 5 bases to trimming and J lost 0 bases; unmatched junction nucleotides: 12. In germline, CDR1 is MDHEN, CDR2 SYDVKM. This CDR3 region has 18 residues.

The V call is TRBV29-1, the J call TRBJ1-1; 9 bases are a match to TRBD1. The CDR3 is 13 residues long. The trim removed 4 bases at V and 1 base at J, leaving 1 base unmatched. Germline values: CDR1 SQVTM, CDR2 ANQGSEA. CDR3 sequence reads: CSVVDRGNTEAFF. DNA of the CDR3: TGCAGCGTTGTGGACAGGGGGAACACTGAAGCTTTCTTT.

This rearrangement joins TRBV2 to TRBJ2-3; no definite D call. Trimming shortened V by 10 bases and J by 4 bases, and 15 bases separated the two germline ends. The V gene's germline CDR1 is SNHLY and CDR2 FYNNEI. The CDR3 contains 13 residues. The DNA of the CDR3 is TGTGCCAACGCAGGCCGAAAGGCAGATACGCAGTATTTT. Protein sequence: CANAGRKADTQYF.

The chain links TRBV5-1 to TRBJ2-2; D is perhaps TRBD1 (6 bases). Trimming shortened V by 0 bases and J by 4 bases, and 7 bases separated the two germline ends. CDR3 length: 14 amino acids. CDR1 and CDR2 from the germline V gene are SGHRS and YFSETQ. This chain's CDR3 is CASSLDRATGELFF. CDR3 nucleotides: TGCGCCAGCAGCTTGGACAGGGCCACCGGGGAGCTGTTTTTT.

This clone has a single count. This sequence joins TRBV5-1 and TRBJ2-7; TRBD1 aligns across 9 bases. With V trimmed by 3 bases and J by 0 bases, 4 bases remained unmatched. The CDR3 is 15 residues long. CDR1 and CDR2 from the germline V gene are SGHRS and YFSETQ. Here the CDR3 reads CASSWRDRVSYEQYF. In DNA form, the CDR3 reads TGCGCCAGCAGCTGGAGGGACAGGGTCTCCTACGAGCAGTACTTC.

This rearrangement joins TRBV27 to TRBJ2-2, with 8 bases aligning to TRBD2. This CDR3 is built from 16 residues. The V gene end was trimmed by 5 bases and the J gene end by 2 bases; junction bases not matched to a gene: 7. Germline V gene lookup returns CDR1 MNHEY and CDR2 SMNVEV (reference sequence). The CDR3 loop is CASSLGLAKNTGELFF. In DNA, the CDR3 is TGTGCCAGCAGTCTCGGACTAGCCAAAAACACCGGGGAGCTGTTTTTT.

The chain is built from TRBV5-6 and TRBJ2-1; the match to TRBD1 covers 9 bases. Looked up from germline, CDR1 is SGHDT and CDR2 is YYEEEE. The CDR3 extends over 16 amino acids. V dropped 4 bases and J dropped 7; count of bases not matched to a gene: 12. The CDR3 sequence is CASSLRRGTGTNEQFF. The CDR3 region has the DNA TGTGCCAGCAGCCTCAGACGCGGGACAGGGACGAATGAGCAGTTCTTC.

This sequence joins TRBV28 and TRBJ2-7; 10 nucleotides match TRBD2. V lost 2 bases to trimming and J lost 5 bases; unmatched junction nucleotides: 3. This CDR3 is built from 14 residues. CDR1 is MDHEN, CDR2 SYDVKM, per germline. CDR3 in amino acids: CASSLAAGGHEQYF. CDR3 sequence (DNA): TGTGCCAGCAGTTTAGCAGCGGGGGGGCACGAGCAGTACTTC.

The CDR3 spells CASSSAGGGSYEQYF. The CDR3 DNA reads TGTGCCAGCAGCTCAGCGGGAGGAGGCTCCTACGAGCAGTACTTC. This chain connects TRBV5-6 to TRBJ2-7, with 9 bases fitting TRBD2. V shed 3 bases and J 0 bases; nucleotides not matched to a gene: 4. The CDR3 is 15 residues long. The germline V gene encodes CDR1 SGHDT and CDR2 YYEEEE.

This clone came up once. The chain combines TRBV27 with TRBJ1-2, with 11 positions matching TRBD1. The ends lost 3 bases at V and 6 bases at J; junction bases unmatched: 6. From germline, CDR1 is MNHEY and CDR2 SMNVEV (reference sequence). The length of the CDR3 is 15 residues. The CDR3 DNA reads TGTGCCAGCAGTTTCGGGACAGGGGGAATTCATGGCTACACCTTC. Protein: CASSFGTGGIHGYTF.

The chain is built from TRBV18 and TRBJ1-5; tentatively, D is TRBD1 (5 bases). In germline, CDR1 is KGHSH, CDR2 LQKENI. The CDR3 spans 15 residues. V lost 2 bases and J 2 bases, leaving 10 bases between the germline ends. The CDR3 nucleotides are TGTGCCAGCTCACCAGGTCAGGGTGGCAATCAGCCCCAGCATTTT. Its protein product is CASSPGQGGNQPQHF.

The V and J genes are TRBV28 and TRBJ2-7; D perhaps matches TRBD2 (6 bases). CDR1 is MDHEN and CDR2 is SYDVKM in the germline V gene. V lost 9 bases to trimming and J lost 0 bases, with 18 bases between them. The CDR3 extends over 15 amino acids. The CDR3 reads CASSPGGSRSYEQYF. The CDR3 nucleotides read TGTGCCAGTTCGCCCGGAGGGAGTCGCTCCTACGAGCAGTACTTC.

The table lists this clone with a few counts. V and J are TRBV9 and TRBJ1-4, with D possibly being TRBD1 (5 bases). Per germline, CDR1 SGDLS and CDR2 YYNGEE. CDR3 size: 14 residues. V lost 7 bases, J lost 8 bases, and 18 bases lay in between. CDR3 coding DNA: TGTGCCAGCTCCGACGGCGGGGGGGACGAAAAACTGTTTTTT. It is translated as CASSDGGGDEKLFF.

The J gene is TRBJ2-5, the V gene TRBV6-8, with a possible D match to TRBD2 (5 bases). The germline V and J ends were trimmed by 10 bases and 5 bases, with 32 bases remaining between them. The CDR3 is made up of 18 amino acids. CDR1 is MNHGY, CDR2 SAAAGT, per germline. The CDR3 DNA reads TGTGCCACCCCGGGAAGACATCAAGTACCGTGGTTAGGGGAGACCCAGTACTTC. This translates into CATPGRHQVPWLGETQYF.

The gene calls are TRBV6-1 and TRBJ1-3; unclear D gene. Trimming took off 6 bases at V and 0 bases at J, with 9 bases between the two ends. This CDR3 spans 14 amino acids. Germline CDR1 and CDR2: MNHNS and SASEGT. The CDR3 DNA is TGTGCCAGCAGCCCAGAATACTCTGGAAACACCATATATTTT. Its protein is CASSPEYSGNTIYF.

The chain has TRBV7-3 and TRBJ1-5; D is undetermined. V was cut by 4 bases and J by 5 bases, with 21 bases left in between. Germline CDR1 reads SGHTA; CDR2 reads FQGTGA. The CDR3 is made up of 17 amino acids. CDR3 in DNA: TGTGCCAGCAGCTCCGTAGACATTCCTTCTGCCGATCAGCCCCAGCATTTT. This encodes CASSSVDIPSADQPQHF.

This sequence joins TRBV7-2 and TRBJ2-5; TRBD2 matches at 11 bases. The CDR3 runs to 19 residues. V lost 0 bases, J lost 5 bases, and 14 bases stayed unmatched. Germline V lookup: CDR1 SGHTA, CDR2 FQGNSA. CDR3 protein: CASSLAGYGLAGGWETQYF. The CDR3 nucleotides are TGTGCCAGCAGCTTAGCGGGTTATGGACTAGCGGGCGGTTGGGAGACCCAGTACTTC.

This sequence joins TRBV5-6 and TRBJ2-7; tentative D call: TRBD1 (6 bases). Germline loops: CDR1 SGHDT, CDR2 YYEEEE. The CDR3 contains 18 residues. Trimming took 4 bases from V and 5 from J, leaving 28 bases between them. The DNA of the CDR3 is TGTGCCAGCAGCCTCTTCGGACAGTCAGGATTCCGGAGTAACGAGCAGTACTTC. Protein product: CASSLFGQSGFRSNEQYF.

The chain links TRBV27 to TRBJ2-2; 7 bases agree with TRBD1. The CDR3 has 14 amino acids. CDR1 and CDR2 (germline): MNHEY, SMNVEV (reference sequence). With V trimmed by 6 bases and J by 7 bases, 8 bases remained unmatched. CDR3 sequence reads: CASRRQGEYGELFF. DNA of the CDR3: TGTGCCAGCAGAAGACAGGGAGAGTACGGGGAGCTGTTTTTT.

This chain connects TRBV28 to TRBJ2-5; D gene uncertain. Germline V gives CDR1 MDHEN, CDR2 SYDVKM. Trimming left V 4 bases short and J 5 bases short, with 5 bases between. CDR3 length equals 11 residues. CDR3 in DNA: TGTGCCAGCAGTTCCGGGGAGACCCAGTACTTC. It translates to CASSSGETQYF.

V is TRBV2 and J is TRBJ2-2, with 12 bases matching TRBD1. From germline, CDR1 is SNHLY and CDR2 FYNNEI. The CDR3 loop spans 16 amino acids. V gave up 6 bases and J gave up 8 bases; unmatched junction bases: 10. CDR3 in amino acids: CASSAQGTGGWGELFF. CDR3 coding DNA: TGTGCCAGCAGCGCCCAGGGGACAGGGGGCTGGGGGGAGCTGTTTTTT.

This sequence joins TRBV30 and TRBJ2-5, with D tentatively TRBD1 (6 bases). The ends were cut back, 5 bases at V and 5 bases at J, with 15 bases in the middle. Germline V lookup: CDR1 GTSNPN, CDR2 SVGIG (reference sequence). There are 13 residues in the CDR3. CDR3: CAWVRGVGETQYF. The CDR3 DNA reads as TGTGCCTGGGTCAGGGGAGTAGGGGAGACCCAGTACTTC.

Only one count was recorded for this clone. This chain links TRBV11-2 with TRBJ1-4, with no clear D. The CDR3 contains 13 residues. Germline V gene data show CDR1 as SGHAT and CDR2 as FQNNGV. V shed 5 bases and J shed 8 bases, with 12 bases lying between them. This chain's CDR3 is CASSREREEKLFF. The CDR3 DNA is TGTGCCAGCAGCCGGGAGAGAGAAGAAAAACTGTTTTTT.